This TCR beta chain was captured in a study of cytomegalovirus exposure and HLA in healthy donors. J lost 1 base, V lost 4 bases, and 9 bases had no gene match. This CDR3 contains 17 residues. CDR1 and CDR2 (germline): SGHRS, YFSETQ. 13 Jbeta primers and 60 Vbeta primers were used for the PCR. Only in-frame clones appear in the TCRdb table, and some are missing; sequencing was by immunoSEQ multiplex PCR. The specimen's table records about 79,000 clones. Study results and caveats: Through in vitro validation, a few CMV-associated chains were shown to be specific for CMV antigens.

A note on this clone: The antigen is unknown.

This chain links TRBV5-1 with TRBJ2-2; 8 bases align to TRBD2. The sample comprised PBMCs. The TCR was taken from a man between 25 and 39 years old in good health and CMV-seronegative. The CDR3, as DNA: TGCGCCAGCAGCCGCCGACTCAGCGGGAGGAACACCGGGGAGCTGTTTTTT. It translates to CASSRRLSGRNTGELFF.